Many counts were recorded for the clone carrying this T cell receptor (beta chain). Its antigen remains unidentified. As the method for making TCR beta libraries, quantitative 5'-RACE with molecular barcodes was used. TCRdb analysed the 5' RACE reads with MiXCR anew, one entry per CDR3 protein. The data hold 200,000 to 300,000 distinct CDR3 sequences, with roughly a quarter observed a single time. These data originate in a study of CD8 T cells in ankylosing spondylitis. Notes on the study in general: What seemed typical of ankylosing spondylitis blood was a TCR beta motif built from 8 or 9 highly homologous variants. Matched ankylosing spondylitis synovial fluid reportedly showed significant enrichment of disease-linked clones.

The V end lost 5 bases, the J end lost 0 bases, and 5 bases lay between the germline ends. Germline assignment: CDR1 MNHNS and CDR2 SASEGT. This CDR3 contains 13 residues. The source material was blood, either unsorted or a sorted T cell fraction (not recorded which). The chain combines TRBV6-1 with TRBJ1-5, with unresolved D. This TCR came from a male donor with ankylosing spondylitis or in good health (not recorded which). CDR3 amino acids: CASSKNSNQPQHF. In nucleotides, the CDR3 is TGTGCCAGCAGTAAGAATAGCAATCAGCCCCAGCATTTT.